Each of the 20 T cell receptor beta chains below was sequenced from the same sample in a study of cytomegalovirus exposure and HLA in healthy donors. It was with 60 Vbeta and 13 Jbeta primers that the PCR ran. Here immunoSEQ multiplex PCR was the method, and the copy in TCRdb shows in-frame clones only, minus some. Among 150,000 to 250,000 clones, around four fifths were seen once, and the ten largest hold 6.5%. The sample taken for sequencing was PBMCs. The receptors were sampled from a woman aged 45-59 years in good health and CMV-seropositive.

The gene calls are TRBV4-2 and TRBJ2-3, with D unclear. CDR3 length: 15 residues. Germline values: CDR1 LGHNA, CDR2 YNFKEQ. Deletions cut 1 base from V and 2 bases from J, with 10 bases between. As DNA, the CDR3 is TGTGCCAGCAGCCAAGCAACAGCTTTCACAGATACGCAGTATTTT. Translating gives CASSQATAFTDTQYF.

The chain is built from TRBV6-1 and TRBJ2-1; 12 bases line up with TRBD2. The CDR3 totals 15 residues. Per germline, CDR1 MNHNS and CDR2 SASEGT. V was clipped by 11 bases and J by 0 bases; unmatched bases: 5. The CDR3 is CAGKTSGGSYNEQFF. For the CDR3, the DNA is TGTGCCGGAAAGACTAGCGGGGGCTCCTACAATGAGCAGTTCTTC.

The genes are TRBV4-1 and TRBJ2-7; TRBD1 aligns across 9 bases. CDR1 and CDR2 from the germline V gene are MGHRA and YSYEKL. This CDR3 is 15 amino acids long. Losses at the gene ends were 0 bases for V and 9 bases for J; bases not matched to a gene: 9. The CDR3 loop reads CASSQETGTGYWQYF. In DNA, the CDR3 is TGCGCCAGCAGCCAAGAAACCGGGACAGGGTACTGGCAGTACTTC.

The chain combines TRBV5-1 with TRBJ2-3; 7 bases agree with TRBD1. The CDR3 covers 15 residues. Germline V gives CDR1 SGHRS, CDR2 YFSETQ. The V and J ends lost 4 bases and 2 bases, in that order; junction bases with no gene match: 7. CDR3: CASSPGQEDTDTQYF. DNA of the CDR3: TGCGCCAGCAGCCCCGGACAGGAGGACACAGATACGCAGTATTTT.

This clone came up once. The chain joins TRBV13 to TRBJ2-3; 8 bases map to TRBD1. Trimming took 5 bases from V and 2 from J; bases not matched to a gene: 6. Per the germline V gene, CDR1 is PRHDT and CDR2 is FYEKMQ (reference sequence). This CDR3 comprises 15 residues. In DNA form, the CDR3 reads TGTGCCAGCAGCCCAACAGGGGGTTTCACAGATACGCAGTATTTT. Translated, it gives CASSPTGGFTDTQYF. Full variable domain (rest looked up from reference TRBV13 and TRBJ2-3): AAGVIQSPRHLIKEKRETATLKCYPIPRHDTVYWYQQGPGQDPQFLISFYEKMQSDKGSIPDRFSAQQFSDYHSELNMSSLELGDSALYFCASSPTGGFTDTQYFGPGTRLTVL.

The chain recombines TRBV28 with TRBJ1-5; 10 nucleotides match TRBD1. This CDR3 is 15 amino acids long. Trimming took 6 bases from V and 6 from J; bases not matched to a gene: 8. Germline CDR1 and CDR2: MDHEN and SYDVKM. The CDR3 DNA follows: TGTGCCAGCAGCCTAGGGACAGGGGAGGGTCAGCCCCAGCATTTT. It yields the protein CASSLGTGEGQPQHF.

J is TRBJ1-1 and V is TRBV14, with 12 bases fitting TRBD1. The V and J ends lost 4 bases and 4 bases, in that order; junction bases with no gene match: 4. Germline CDR1 reads SGHDN; CDR2 reads FVKESK. The CDR3 is 15 amino acids. CDR3: CASSRDRGPSTEAFF. The CDR3 nucleotides read TGTGCCAGCAGCCGGGACAGGGGGCCCTCCACTGAAGCTTTCTTT.

V and J are TRBV13 and TRBJ1-5, with D possibly TRBD1 on 5 matching bases. The CDR3 sequence is 12 residues long. Germline lookup yields CDR1 PRHDT and CDR2 FYEKMQ (reference sequence). V was cut by 2 bases and J by 8 bases, with 7 bases left in between. CDR3 in amino acids: CASSLQGEPQHF. In DNA form, the CDR3 reads TGTGCCAGCAGCTTACAGGGCGAGCCCCAGCATTTT.

This clone appeared once. The genes are TRBV6-5 and TRBJ2-2; D uncertain. The length of the CDR3 is 14 residues. Germline values: CDR1 MNHEY, CDR2 SVGAGI. V was trimmed by 1 base and J by 1 base, leaving 4 bases between them. The CDR3 spells CASSYFMNTGELFF. Here the CDR3 DNA reads TGTGCCAGCAGTTACTTTATGAACACCGGGGAGCTGTTTTTT.

This chain connects TRBV5-1 to TRBJ1-2, with 7 positions matching TRBD1. After removal of 4 bases from V and 8 bases from J, the junction contained 26 bases not matched to a gene. This CDR3 comprises 19 residues. From germline, CDR1 is SGHRS and CDR2 YFSETQ. This CDR3 reads CASSRDSAMLGRSYRGYTF. The CDR3 nucleotides are TGCGCCAGCAGCCGGGACAGTGCTATGTTGGGGAGGTCCTATAGGGGCTACACCTTC.

The V and J genes are TRBV7-9 and TRBJ1-2, with 8 bases fitting TRBD1. Germline trimming cut 5 bases from V and 4 bases from J; bases unmatched to any gene: 12. There are 16 residues in the CDR3. CDR1 and CDR2 (germline): SEHNR, FQNEAQ (reference sequence). The CDR3 is CASSPPSQTGVYGYTF. The DNA of the CDR3 is TGTGCCAGCAGCCCCCCTTCCCAGACAGGGGTCTATGGCTACACCTTC.

This rearrangement joins TRBV28 to TRBJ1-1; D gene uncertain. Trimming removed 2 bases at V and 5 bases at J, with 6 bases between. CDR3 length: 12 amino acids. The germline V gene encodes CDR1 MDHEN and CDR2 SYDVKM. This chain's CDR3 is CASSLMETEAFF. CDR3 in DNA: TGTGCCAGCAGTTTAATGGAGACTGAAGCTTTCTTT.

V and J are TRBV2 and TRBJ1-5; 12 bases fit TRBD1. V lost 6 bases, J lost 7 bases, and 1 base stayed unmatched. Germline loops: CDR1 SNHLY, CDR2 FYNNEI. The CDR3 is 13 amino acids. The CDR3 coding sequence is TGTGCCAGCAGGGGACAGGGGGCGCAGCCCCAGCATTTT. Its translation: CASRGQGAQPQHF. The full variable domain, completed using reference TRBV2 and TRBJ1-5, is EPEVTQTPSHQVTQMGQEVILRCVPISNHLYFYWYRQILGQKVEFLVSFYNNEISEKSEIFDDQFSVERPDGSNFTLKIRSTKLEDSAMYFCASRGQGAQPQHFGDGTRLSIL.

The chain employs TRBV18 and TRBJ1-4; a possible D gene is TRBD1 (6 bases). With 2 bases removed from V and 8 bases from J, the gap between germline ends came to 12 bases. Germline values: CDR1 KGHSH, CDR2 LQKENI. The CDR3 covers 14 residues. DNA of the CDR3: TGTGCCAGCTCACCAGGTGGGGGCGGCGAAAAACTGTTTTTT. As protein: CASSPGGGGEKLFF.

The V and J genes are TRBV6-5 and TRBJ2-5; 7 bases map to TRBD2. The CDR3 consists of 13 residues. V lost 7 bases and J lost 0; bases outside the gene matches: 2. Germline values: CDR1 MNHEY, CDR2 SVGAGI. CDR3 DNA sequence: TGTGCCAGCAAGCGGGGAAACCAAGAGACCCAGTACTTC. This sequence encodes CASKRGNQETQYF.

On this clone: The sample contains more than one DNA sequence encoding this CDR3. V usage is TRBV5-1 and J usage is TRBJ2-2, with 8 bases that match TRBD1. Germline lookup yields CDR1 SGHRS and CDR2 YFSETQ. Unmatched junction bases numbered 12, after V lost 4 bases and J lost 7 bases. There are 16 residues in the CDR3. The CDR3 nucleotides read TGCGCCAGCAGCCCTAATAGGCAGGGGGCTGGCGGGGAGCTGTTTTTT. It codes for CASSPNRQGAGGELFF.

This clone appeared a few times. This chain links TRBV5-1 with TRBJ2-2; 9 nucleotides line up with TRBD2. Germline V lookup: CDR1 SGHRS, CDR2 YFSETQ. The V gene end was trimmed by 0 bases and the J gene end by 5 bases; junction bases not matched to a gene: 8. CDR3 size: 17 residues. The CDR3 nucleotides are TGCGCCAGCAGCTTGGATGCGGGGGGGCCGAGAACCGGGGAGCTGTTTTTT. The encoded protein is CASSLDAGGPRTGELFF.

CDR3 amino acids: CASSITSGGAQYF. As DNA, the CDR3 is TGTGCCAGCAGTATCACTAGCGGGGGTGCCCAGTACTTC. The V and J genes are TRBV27 and TRBJ2-5, with TRBD2 matching 11 bases. In germline, CDR1 is MNHEY, CDR2 SMNVEV (reference sequence). CDR3 size: 13 residues. V gave up 5 bases and J gave up 9 bases; unmatched junction bases: 5.

The chain joins TRBV18 to TRBJ1-1; no reliable D call. V was trimmed by 3 bases and J by 1 base, leaving 12 bases between them. CDR3 length: 15 residues. Germline-derived CDR1 and CDR2 are KGHSH and LQKENI. CDR3 loop: CASSPFTRGNTEAFF. DNA of the CDR3: TGTGCCAGCTCACCTTTTACCCGGGGGAACACTGAAGCTTTCTTT.

The gene calls are TRBV14 and TRBJ1-2, with TRBD1 matching 10 bases. This CDR3 region has 13 residues. Germline loops: CDR1 SGHDN, CDR2 FVKESK. The V segment lost 4 bases and the J segment 8 bases; nucleotides outside the gene matches: 4. DNA of the CDR3: TGTGCCAGCAGCCGGGACAGGGGCCTAGGCTACACCTTC. Translating gives CASSRDRGLGYTF.